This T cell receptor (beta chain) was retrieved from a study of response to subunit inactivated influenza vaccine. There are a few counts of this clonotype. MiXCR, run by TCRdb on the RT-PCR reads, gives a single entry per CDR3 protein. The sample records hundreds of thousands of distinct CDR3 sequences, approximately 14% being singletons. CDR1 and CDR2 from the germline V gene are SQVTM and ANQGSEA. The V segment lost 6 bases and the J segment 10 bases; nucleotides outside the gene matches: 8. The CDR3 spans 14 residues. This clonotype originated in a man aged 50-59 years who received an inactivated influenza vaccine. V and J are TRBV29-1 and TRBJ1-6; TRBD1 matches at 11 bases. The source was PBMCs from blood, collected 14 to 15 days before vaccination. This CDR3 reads CSVRTGGSESPLHF. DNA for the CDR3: TGCAGCGTACGGACAGGGGGCTCCGAGTCACCCCTCCACTTT. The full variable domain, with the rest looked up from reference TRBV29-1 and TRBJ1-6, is SAVISQKPSRDICQRGTSLTIQCQVDSQVTMMFWYRQQPGQSLTLIATANQGSEATYESGFVIDKFPISRPNLTFSTLTVSNMSPEDSSIYLCSVRTGGSESPLHFGNGTRLTVT.